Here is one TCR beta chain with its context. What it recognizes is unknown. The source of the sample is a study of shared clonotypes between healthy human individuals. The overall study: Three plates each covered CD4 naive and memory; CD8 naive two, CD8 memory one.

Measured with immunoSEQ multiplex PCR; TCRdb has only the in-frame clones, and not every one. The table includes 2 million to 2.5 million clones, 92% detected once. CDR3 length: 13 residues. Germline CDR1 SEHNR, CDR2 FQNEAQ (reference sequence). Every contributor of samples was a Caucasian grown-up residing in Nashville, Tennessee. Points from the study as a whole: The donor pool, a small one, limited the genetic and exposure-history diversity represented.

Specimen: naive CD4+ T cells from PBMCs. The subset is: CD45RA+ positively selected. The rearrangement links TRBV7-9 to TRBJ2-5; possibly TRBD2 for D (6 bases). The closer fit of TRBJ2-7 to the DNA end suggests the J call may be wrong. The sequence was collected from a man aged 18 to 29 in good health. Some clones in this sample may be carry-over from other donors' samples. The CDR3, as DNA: TGTGCCAGCACCTTGGGGGGTGCCTACGAGCAGTACTTC. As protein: CASTLGGAYEQYF.